The 28 T cell receptor beta chains below were found in one sample sequenced in a study of blood T cells in healthy people across ages. The authors ran a second PCR of 7 to 11 cycles using a sample-barcoded 5' primer and a J-beta primer mix. One entry per CDR3 protein, called by TCRdb with MiXCR from the 5' RACE reads. The table includes about 800,000 distinct CDR3 sequences, around 45% detected once. Sequences were obtained from blood. The receptors stem from a man at least 80 years old in good health.

CDR3 residues: CASSSPSVGGRMETQYF. CDR3 nucleotide sequence: TGTGCCAGCAGTTCACCCAGTGTGGGGGGTCGGATGGAGACCCAGTACTTC. The chain combines TRBV28 with TRBJ2-5, with D perhaps matching TRBD2 (6 bases). This CDR3 comprises 17 residues. Trimming pared 4 bases from V and 5 bases from J, leaving 23 bases between. Germline assignment: CDR1 MDHEN and CDR2 SYDVKM.

This sequence joins TRBV12-3 or TRBV12-4 and TRBJ2-7, with TRBD2 matching over 10 bases. The CDR3 runs 17 residues. With V trimmed by 2 bases and J by 2 bases, 9 bases remained unmatched. The CDR3 region is CASSLHALAGSTYEQYF. The CDR3, as DNA: TGTGCCAGCAGTTTACACGCACTAGCGGGGAGCACCTACGAGCAGTACTTC.

The chain combines TRBV24-1 with TRBJ1-1; 10 nucleotides agree with TRBD1. Germline CDR1 and CDR2: KGHDR and SFDVKD. The CDR3 length is 16 residues. Germline trimming cut 7 bases from V and 4 bases from J; bases unmatched to any gene: 11. The CDR3 loop is CATRRDRGNVGTEAFF. The DNA of the CDR3 is TGTGCCACCAGGAGGGACAGGGGTAATGTAGGCACTGAAGCTTTCTTT.

V is TRBV29-1 and J is TRBJ1-3; D possibly corresponds to TRBD1 (5 bases). The V gene's germline CDR1 is SQVTM and CDR2 ANQGSEA. This CDR3 is 11 amino acids long. CDR3 nucleotide sequence: TGCATCGGGGGGAACGGAAACACCATATATTTT. Translating gives CIGGNGNTIYF.

This chain links TRBV6-2 or TRBV6-3 with TRBJ1-1, with no clear D. This CDR3 region has 12 residues. Trimming shortened V by 0 bases and J by 3 bases, and 2 bases separated the two germline ends. The germline V gene has CDR1 MNHEY and CDR2 SVGEGT. The CDR3 nucleotides read TGTGCCAGCAGTTACTCGGACACTGAAGCTTTCTTT. It yields the protein CASSYSDTEAFF.

The chain joins TRBV28 to TRBJ1-5; 8 bases agree with TRBD1. Germline assignment: CDR1 MDHEN and CDR2 SYDVKM. CDR3 length equals 15 residues. With V trimmed by 5 bases and J by 4 bases, 7 bases remained unmatched. For the CDR3, the DNA is TGTGCCAGCAGTCAGTTGACAGGGGAGAATCAGCCCCAGCATTTT. Encoded protein: CASSQLTGENQPQHF.

A few counts support this clonotype. The V gene is TRBV28, the J gene TRBJ1-2; 8 nucleotides line up with TRBD1. V lost 5 bases and J lost 7; bases outside the gene matches: 15. The germline V gene encodes CDR1 MDHEN and CDR2 SYDVKM. This CDR3 contains 16 residues. This CDR3 is CASSKSRDRKRPGYTF. The CDR3 coding sequence is TGTGCCAGCAGTAAATCCCGGGACAGGAAACGTCCTGGCTACACCTTC.

V gene TRBV7-9 combines with J gene TRBJ2-4; tentatively, D is TRBD1 (5 bases). This CDR3 is built from 15 residues. V shed 2 bases and J shed 13 bases, with 21 bases lying between them. CDR1 and CDR2 from the germline V gene are SEHNR and FQNEAQ (reference sequence). The CDR3 DNA follows: TGTGCCAGCAGCTTAAGTACAGGACGGTACAATGAGCAGTACTTC. Protein: CASSLSTGRYNEQYF.

This clonotype was detected only a few times. This rearrangement joins TRBV2 to TRBJ1-1; unclear D gene. V shed 8 bases and J shed 1 base, with 5 bases lying between them. CDR1 SNHLY and CDR2 FYNNEI come from the germline V gene. CDR3 length: 11 amino acids. For the CDR3, the DNA is TGTGCCAGCGATGAGAACACTGAAGCTTTCTTT. Residues: CASDENTEAFF.

Comment on this clonotype: A much larger clone sits a single nucleotide away, making a read error possible. This chain uses TRBV29-1 with TRBJ2-5; 9 bases line up with TRBD2. The CDR3 runs 16 residues. From germline, CDR1 is SQVTM and CDR2 ANQGSEA. V dropped 0 bases and J dropped 11; count of bases not matched to a gene: 16. This CDR3 reads CSVEEGGGRASVEQYF. DNA of the CDR3: TGCAGCGTTGAAGAGGGAGGCGGGAGGGCCTCGGTTGAGCAGTACTTC.

With respect to this clonotype: This may arise from a read error, as a much more abundant clone is one base away. The chain employs TRBV10-3 and TRBJ2-7; D is possibly TRBD1 or TRBD2 (5 bases each). With the DNA end fitting TRBJ2-5 better, the J assignment may be wrong. This CDR3 has 15 residues. Germline values: CDR1 ENHRY, CDR2 SYGVKD. The CDR3 loop reads CAISEGAVLEGTQYF. The CDR3 bases are TGTGCCATCAGTGAGGGGGCGGTCCTCGAGGGGACCCAGTACTTC.

V gene TRBV29-1 combines with J gene TRBJ1-5; D remains ambiguous. V shed 2 bases and J shed 2 bases, with 4 bases lying between them. The length of the CDR3 is 12 residues. In germline, CDR1 is SQVTM, CDR2 ANQGSEA. The CDR3 loop reads CSVEHGNQPQHF. For the CDR3, the DNA is TGCAGCGTTGAACACGGCAATCAGCCCCAGCATTTT. Based on the CDR3 plus reference TRBV29-1 and TRBJ1-5, the full variable domain is SAVISQKPSRDICQRGTSLTIQCQVDSQVTMMFWYRQQPGQSLTLIATANQGSEATYESGFVIDKFPISRPNLTFSTLTVSNMSPEDSSIYLCSVEHGNQPQHFGDGTRLSIL.

The V gene is TRBV7-2, the J gene TRBJ1-4; D gene ambiguous. CDR1 and CDR2 (germline): SGHTA, FQGNSA. The CDR3 loop spans 13 amino acids. V lost 8 bases and J 8 bases, leaving 15 bases between the germline ends. The CDR3 DNA reads as TGTGCCAGCCGCGAGTCCAGGCGAGAAAAACTGTTTTTT. Encoded protein: CASRESRREKLFF.

The chain combines TRBV5-1 with TRBJ2-5; D is uncertain. The CDR3 is made up of 14 amino acids. The V and J ends lost 0 bases and 2 bases respectively, with 8 bases between them. Germline assignment: CDR1 SGHRS and CDR2 YFSETQ. The chain's CDR3 is CASSLAGQQETQYF. The CDR3, as DNA: TGCGCCAGCAGCTTGGCCGGCCAGCAAGAGACCCAGTACTTC.

The chain is built from TRBV6-5 and TRBJ2-7; tentative D call: TRBD2 (6 bases). V lost 0 bases and J lost 6, with 15 bases in between. Per germline, CDR1 MNHEY and CDR2 SVGAGI. This CDR3 is built from 15 residues. The CDR3 nucleotides read TGTGCCAGCAGTTACTCGACCGAGGGAGGCGCCGAGCAGTACTTC. It yields the protein CASSYSTEGGAEQYF.

The V call is TRBV6-2 or TRBV6-3, the J call TRBJ1-2; D ambiguous. The CDR3 covers 14 residues. Germline V gene lookup returns CDR1 MNHEY and CDR2 SVGEGT. V was clipped by 0 bases and J by 4 bases, with 9 bases between them. DNA for the CDR3: TGTGCCAGCAGTTACTCGGTGGGGAGCTATGGCTACACCTTC. Its translation: CASSYSVGSYGYTF.

For this clonotype: Its ends do not fully match the called genes, so a read error is possible. The rearrangement joins TRBV12-3 or TRBV12-4 to TRBJ2-1; D possibly corresponds to TRBD2 (5 bases). The CDR3 is 13 residues long. DNA for the CDR3: TGTGCCCGCAGCCTCGGGGTGGCTAATGGGCAGTTCTTC. It codes for CARSLGVANGQFF.

This clonotype has more than one count but fewer than ten. The V call is TRBV6-2 or TRBV6-3, the J call TRBJ2-7; D remains unclear. The V end lost 0 bases, the J end lost 4 bases, and 16 bases lay between the germline ends. The CDR3 is 16 residues long. The germline V gene has CDR1 MNHEY and CDR2 SVGEGT. DNA of the CDR3: TGTGCCAGCAGTTACTCGAGTAACAGATGGGATTACGAGCAGTACTTC. It encodes CASSYSSNRWDYEQYF.

Regarding this clonotype: A read error may explain this, as a much larger clone is one base away. The chain employs TRBV5-1 and TRBJ2-5; a weak D match, TRBD2 (5 bases). Trimming shortened V by 5 bases and J by 2 bases, and 13 bases separated the two germline ends. The germline V gene has CDR1 SGHRS and CDR2 YFSETQ. This CDR3 comprises 14 residues. CDR3 in DNA: TGCGCCAGCAGAAGAGGTGGAGGACAAGAGACCCAGTACTTC. Translated, it gives CASRRGGGQETQYF.

This clonotype was detected ten times or more. V and J are TRBV6-5 and TRBJ2-7; 7 bases match TRBD1. The CDR3 contains 14 residues. J gave up 3 bases and V 5 bases, and 7 bases lay outside the gene matches. Germline assignment: CDR1 MNHEY and CDR2 SVGAGI. CDR3 in DNA: TGTGCCAGCAGTGACGATTACAGGGGCTACGAGCAGTACTTC. As protein: CASSDDYRGYEQYF.

The chain has TRBV9 and TRBJ2-5, with 11 bases matching TRBD2. Per the germline V gene, CDR1 is SGDLS and CDR2 is YYNGEE. V was pared by 0 bases and J by 2 bases, with 6 bases of the junction left unmatched. The CDR3 is made up of 17 amino acids. In DNA, the CDR3 is TGTGCCAGCAGCGTAGGGGGTAGCGGGGGGGCACAAGAGACCCAGTACTTC. Protein product: CASSVGGSGGAQETQYF.

This clonotype came up many times. The J gene is TRBJ1-2, the V gene TRBV7-2; D ambiguous. Trimming shortened V by 1 base and J by 6 bases, and 9 bases separated the two germline ends. The CDR3 length is 13 residues. CDR1 SGHTA and CDR2 FQGNSA come from the germline V gene. CDR3 region: CASSLESVHGYTF. CDR3 nucleotides: TGTGCCAGCAGCTTAGAATCCGTCCATGGCTACACCTTC.

The V and J genes are TRBV20-1 and TRBJ2-1; D not resolved. CDR3 length: 14 residues. Trimming took 3 bases from V and 0 from J, leaving 9 bases between them. Germline-derived CDR1 and CDR2 are DFQATT and SNEGSKA (reference sequence). CDR3 bases: TGCAGTGCTAGTGAGGATAGCTCCTACAATGAGCAGTTCTTC. Amino acids: CSASEDSSYNEQFF.

The sample holds a few counts of this clonotype. The chain is built from TRBV4-1 and TRBJ2-7; 7 bases agree with TRBD1. J gave up 4 bases and V 3 bases, and 9 bases lay outside the gene matches. Germline assignment: CDR1 MGHRA and CDR2 YSYEKL. The CDR3 spans 15 residues. Here the CDR3 reads CASSQGRTGDYEQYF. CDR3 nucleotides: TGCGCCAGCAGCCAGGGTAGGACAGGAGATTACGAGCAGTACTTC.

V and J are TRBV6-1 and TRBJ1-4; TRBD1 matches 8 bases. This CDR3 has 14 amino acids. Germline CDR1 and CDR2: MNHNS and SASEGT. Trimming removed 4 bases from V and 8 bases from J; junction bases left unmatched: 6. Here the CDR3 DNA reads TGTGCCAGCAGTGTGACAGGGGCGGACGAAAAACTGTTTTTT. Amino acid sequence: CASSVTGADEKLFF.

A single count supports this clonotype. The J gene is TRBJ2-1, the V gene TRBV20-1; no firm D call. The J call could be wrong; TRBJ2-7 is a better fit for the DNA end. The CDR3 extends over 12 amino acids. Per germline, CDR1 DFQATT and CDR2 SNEGSKA (reference sequence). This CDR3 reads CSTESSYNEQYF. The CDR3 DNA follows: TGCAGCACCGAGAGCTCCTACAATGAGCAGTACTTC.

This clonotype was detected only a few times. The gene calls are TRBV29-1 and TRBJ1-2; the match to TRBD1 covers 8 bases. Trimming cost V 3 bases and J 7 bases; bases outside gene matches: 10. The CDR3 runs to 14 residues. Looked up from germline, CDR1 is SQVTM and CDR2 is ANQGSEA. CDR3 sequence reads: CSVDETGGSAGYTF. CDR3 DNA sequence: TGCAGCGTTGATGAAACAGGGGGTAGCGCTGGCTACACCTTC.

In DNA, the CDR3 is TGTGCCAGCAGAGGGTCATCAGGGTTACCTAACGGCTACGAGCAGTACTTC. Translating gives CASRGSSGLPNGYEQYF. The gene calls are TRBV11-1 and TRBJ2-7, with D perhaps matching TRBD1 (5 bases). Trimming took off 6 bases at V and 3 bases at J, with 24 bases between the two ends. Germline loops: CDR1 SGHAT, CDR2 FQDESV (reference sequence). This CDR3 is 17 amino acids long.